One sample yielded the 25 T cell receptor beta chains listed below, sequenced in a study of memory CD4+ T cells and cytomegalovirus serostatus. Sequenced by immunoSEQ multiplex PCR; TCRdb stores in-frame clones only, minus some. The sample has roughly 54,000 clones; around 78% are singletons. The sort gate was single viable CD3+CD4+CD8-CD45RO+ cells for memory CD4+ T cells. The sequencing input was memory CD4+ T cells from blood. The source is an adult in good health and CMV-seronegative.

The V and J genes are TRBV18 and TRBJ1-3; D unresolved. The CDR3 is made up of 13 amino acids. Germline V gene sequence: CDR1 KGHSH, CDR2 LQKENI. V was cut by 0 bases and J by 2 bases, with 2 bases left in between. As DNA, the CDR3 is TGTGCCAGCTCACCACCGACTGGAAACACCATATATTTT. Its protein is CASSPPTGNTIYF.

This sequence joins TRBV2 and TRBJ1-1, with D possibly TRBD1 on 6 matching bases. Germline V lookup: CDR1 SNHLY, CDR2 FYNNEI. This CDR3 spans 13 amino acids. V lost 8 bases, J lost 3 bases, and 13 bases lay in between. DNA for the CDR3: TGTGCCAGCGGTAACAGGGCGGACACTGAAGCTTTCTTT. It codes for CASGNRADTEAFF.

The chain links TRBV28 to TRBJ2-5; TRBD2 agrees at 7 bases. CDR3 size: 14 residues. Germline CDR1 MDHEN, CDR2 SYDVKM. V shed 0 bases, J shed 4 bases, and the junction held 2 bases outside the gene matches. CDR3 sequence reads: CASSLWGGVETQYF. In nucleotides, the CDR3 is TGTGCCAGCAGTTTATGGGGAGGGGTAGAGACCCAGTACTTC. Looking up the rest from reference TRBV28 and TRBJ2-5 gives the full variable domain: DVKVTQSSRYLVKRTGEKVFLECVQDMDHENMFWYRQDPGLGLRLIYFSYDVKMKEKGDIPEGYSVSREKKERFSLILESASTNQTSMYLCASSLWGGVETQYFGPGTRLLVL.

The V call is TRBV25-1, the J call TRBJ2-1, with 8 bases lining up with TRBD1. The CDR3 covers 15 residues. Germline V gives CDR1 MGHDK, CDR2 SYGVNS. Trimming took 4 bases from V and 7 from J; bases not matched to a gene: 9. For the CDR3, the DNA is TGTGCCAGCAGTGGCCGGACAGGGTGGTTAAATGAGCAGTTCTTC. Amino acids: CASSGRTGWLNEQFF.

The rearrangement uses TRBV7-8 and TRBJ2-4, with 7 bases identical to TRBD1. The CDR3 runs to 13 residues. V was pared by 1 base and J by 12 bases, with 6 bases of the junction left unmatched. CDR1 and CDR2 (germline): SGHVS, FQNEAQ. The CDR3 bases are TGTGCCAGCAGCTTAGGGCAGGGGGTGGGTCAGTACTTC. Protein: CASSLGQGVGQYF.

The genes are TRBV5-1 and TRBJ2-2; D is unresolved. CDR1 is SGHRS, CDR2 YFSETQ, per germline. This CDR3 spans 16 amino acids. Trimming removed 6 bases from V and 1 base from J, with 16 bases in between. The CDR3 protein is CASNPGVSVNTGELFF. As DNA, the CDR3 is TGCGCCAGCAATCCGGGCGTTTCGGTGAACACCGGGGAGCTGTTTTTT. Complete variable domain (other parts from reference TRBV5-1 and TRBJ2-2): KAGVTQTPRYLIKTRGQQVTLSCSPISGHRSVSWYQQTPGQGLQFLFEYFSETQRNKGNFPGRFSGRQFSNSRSEMNVSTLELGDSALYLCASNPGVSVNTGELFFGEGSRLTVL.

The chain recombines TRBV28 with TRBJ1-2; D gene uncertain. The length of the CDR3 is 15 residues. The germline V gene has CDR1 MDHEN and CDR2 SYDVKM. V gave up 2 bases and J gave up 3 bases, with 13 bases separating them. The CDR3 spells CASSLPEVRDYGYTF. The CDR3 bases are TGTGCCAGCAGTTTACCCGAGGTACGTGACTATGGCTACACCTTC.

J is TRBJ1-2 and V is TRBV29-1, with 11 positions matching TRBD1. From germline, CDR1 is SQVTM and CDR2 ANQGSEA. Trimming took 4 bases from V and 8 from J; bases not matched to a gene: 6. The CDR3 spans 13 residues. CDR3 amino acids: CSVGGQGAGGYTF. The CDR3 nucleotides read TGCAGCGTTGGAGGACAGGGGGCAGGAGGCTACACCTTC.

The chain couples TRBV7-9 to TRBJ2-2; D might be TRBD1 (5 bases). This CDR3 spans 16 amino acids. Germline CDR1 is SEHNR and CDR2 is FQNEAQ (reference sequence). V lost 3 bases and J 5 bases, leaving 16 bases between the germline ends. The CDR3 protein is CASSFDRPMTTGELFF. The CDR3 DNA sequence: TGTGCCAGCAGCTTCGACAGACCCATGACGACCGGGGAGCTGTTTTTT. The full variable domain, completed using reference TRBV7-9 and TRBJ2-2, is DTGVSQNPRHKITKRGQNVTFRCDPISEHNRLYWYRQTLGQGPEFLTYFQNEAQLEKSRLLSDRFSAERPKGSFSTLEIQRTEQGDSAMYLCASSFDRPMTTGELFFGEGSRLTVL.

The chain joins TRBV5-4 to TRBJ1-2; 11 positions match TRBD1. The CDR3 is 14 residues long. The J segment lost 8 bases and the V segment lost 1 base, leaving 4 bases of the junction unmatched. CDR1 and CDR2 (germline): SGHNT, YYREEE (reference sequence). CDR3 sequence: CASSLKGQGGGYTF. DNA for the CDR3: TGTGCCAGCAGCTTGAAGGGACAGGGGGGCGGCTACACCTTC. The whole variable domain, remainder taken from reference TRBV5-4 and TRBJ1-2, is ETGVTQSPTHLIKTRGQQVTLRCSSQSGHNTVSWYQQALGQGPQFIFQYYREEENGRGNFPPRFSGLQFPNYSSELNVNALELDDSALYLCASSLKGQGGGYTFGSGTRLTVV.

The gene calls are TRBV27 and TRBJ1-1, with 9 bases fitting TRBD1. Germline assignment: CDR1 MNHEY and CDR2 SMNVEV (reference sequence). The junction had 8 bases not matched to a gene; V was cut back by 3 bases and J by 9 bases. The CDR3 is made up of 14 amino acids. Written as DNA, the CDR3 is TGTGCCAGCAGTTTCCTCCGGACAGGGGAAAAAGCTTTCTTT. Residues: CASSFLRTGEKAFF.

The table lists this clone with a count of one. The gene calls are TRBV6-5 and TRBJ1-2; D unclear. The CDR3 has 12 amino acids. V gave up 6 bases and J gave up 2 bases, with 7 bases separating them. CDR1 MNHEY and CDR2 SVGAGI come from the germline V gene. CDR3 nucleotide sequence: TGTGCCAGCAGCCAAGGGAACTATGGCTACACCTTC. This codes for CASSQGNYGYTF.

The chain employs TRBV4-3 and TRBJ1-3, with D perhaps matching TRBD1 (5 bases). This CDR3 contains 17 residues. CDR1 and CDR2 from the germline V gene are LGHNA and YSLEER. V lost 1 base, J lost 0 bases, and 13 bases lay in between. CDR3 amino acids: CASSQGGPYHSGNTIYF. The CDR3 DNA sequence: TGCGCCAGCAGCCAAGGGGGCCCCTACCACTCTGGAAACACCATATATTTT.

The chain links TRBV27 to TRBJ1-2, with D perhaps TRBD1 (5 bases). This CDR3 comprises 17 residues. Germline V gives CDR1 MNHEY, CDR2 SMNVEV (reference sequence). The V and J ends lost 5 bases and 5 bases respectively, with 24 bases between them. In DNA, the CDR3 is TGTGCCAGCAGTCCAGGGCCCGGGACCCCACGGGGTTATGGCTACACCTTC. Translation: CASSPGPGTPRGYGYTF.

This chain joins TRBV9 and TRBJ2-2; a weak D match, TRBD2 (5 bases). Germline V gene sequence: CDR1 SGDLS, CDR2 YYNGEE. V was pared by 4 bases and J by 6 bases, with 16 bases between. The CDR3 extends over 15 amino acids. CDR3 DNA sequence: TGTGCCAGCAGCCCCCAAGTGGTCGGGGCCGGGGAGCTGTTTTTT. Translating gives CASSPQVVGAGELFF.

The gene calls are TRBV11-2 and TRBJ2-2, with a tentative D call TRBD2 (6 bases). This CDR3 comprises 15 residues. The V and J ends lost 8 bases and 0 bases respectively, with 13 bases between them. Germline CDR1 and CDR2: SGHAT and FQNNGV. This CDR3 reads CASGAGSTNTGELFF. The DNA of the CDR3 is TGTGCCAGCGGAGCGGGCAGCACGAACACCGGGGAGCTGTTTTTT.

The chain carries TRBV7-8 and TRBJ2-1, with D perhaps matching TRBD1 (5 bases). Germline CDR1 is SGHVS and CDR2 is FQNEAQ. V lost 0 bases to trimming and J lost 7 bases, with 13 bases between them. The CDR3 covers 15 residues. The CDR3 DNA follows: TGTGCCAGCAGCTTAGCGGGTAGCAGGGTGAATGAGCAGTTCTTC. Translating gives CASSLAGSRVNEQFF. Together with reference TRBV7-8 and TRBJ2-1, the CDR3 gives the full variable domain: GAGVSQSPRYKVAKRGQDVALRCDPISGHVSLFWYQQALGQGPEFLTYFQNEAQLDKSGLPSDRFFAERPEGSVSTLKIQRTQQEDSAVYLCASSLAGSRVNEQFFGPGTRLTVL.

This chain uses TRBV6-1 with TRBJ2-1, with D unresolved. Trimming shortened V by 4 bases and J by 7 bases, and 11 bases separated the two germline ends. Germline values: CDR1 MNHNS, CDR2 SASEGT. CDR3 length equals 13 residues. In DNA form, the CDR3 reads TGTGCCAGCAGTGGGCCGGGCAGGAATGAGCAGTTCTTC. It codes for CASSGPGRNEQFF.

The rearrangement uses TRBV20-1 and TRBJ2-5; D gene uncertain. The CDR3 covers 11 residues. V shed 6 bases and J shed 2 bases, with 7 bases lying between them. Germline CDR1 DFQATT, CDR2 SNEGSKA (reference sequence). CDR3 nucleotides: TGCAGTGCATTGTATCAAGAGACCCAGTACTTC. Protein sequence: CSALYQETQYF.

This chain connects TRBV12-5 to TRBJ2-3; a possible D gene is TRBD2 (5 bases). The germline V gene has CDR1 LGHNT and CDR2 FRNRAP. CDR3 length: 14 amino acids. Trimming cost V 3 bases and J 1 base, with 8 bases left between them. The CDR3 bases are TGTGCTAGTGGTTTAGGTAGCGGCACAGATACGCAGTATTTT. Protein: CASGLGSGTDTQYF. Using reference TRBV12-5 and TRBJ2-3 for the parts outside the CDR3, the full variable domain is DARVTQTPRHKVTEMGQEVTMRCQPILGHNTVFWYRQTMMQGLELLAYFRNRAPLDDSGMPKDRFSAEMPDATLATLKIQPSEPRDSAVYFCASGLGSGTDTQYFGPGTRLTVL.

This rearrangement joins TRBV28 to TRBJ2-5; 11 nucleotides match TRBD2. V lost 5 bases, J lost 5 bases, and 10 bases stayed unmatched. The CDR3 is 16 residues long. Germline assignment: CDR1 MDHEN and CDR2 SYDVKM. The CDR3 loop is CASSIPRLAGKETQYF. CDR3 nucleotides: TGTGCCAGCAGTATCCCCCGACTAGCGGGGAAGGAGACCCAGTACTTC.

This sequence joins TRBV18 and TRBJ1-1; no firm D call. V was clipped by 2 bases and J by 1 base, with 5 bases between them. Germline CDR1 KGHSH, CDR2 LQKENI. This CDR3 is built from 13 residues. The CDR3 protein is CASSPWENTEAFF. In DNA form, the CDR3 reads TGTGCCAGCTCACCATGGGAGAACACTGAAGCTTTCTTT. Combining the CDR3 with reference TRBV18 and TRBJ1-1 gives the whole variable domain NAGVMQNPRHLVRRRGQEARLRCSPMKGHSHVYWYRQLPEEGLKFMVYLQKENIIDESGMPKERFSAEFPKEGPSILRIQQVVRGDSAAYFCASSPWENTEAFFGQGTRLTVV.

The chain has TRBV28 and TRBJ2-7; D remains ambiguous. CDR3 size: 15 residues. V gave up 5 bases and J gave up 5 bases, with 19 bases separating them. Germline CDR1 MDHEN, CDR2 SYDVKM. The CDR3 loop reads CASSQTMGGSHEQYF. CDR3 in DNA: TGTGCCAGCAGTCAGACGATGGGCGGCTCTCACGAGCAGTACTTC.

The genes are TRBV27 and TRBJ2-7, with D maybe TRBD1 (6 bases). The V and J ends lost 6 bases and 7 bases respectively, with 22 bases between them. This CDR3 has 15 amino acids. Germline V lookup: CDR1 MNHEY, CDR2 SMNVEV (reference sequence). CDR3 loop: CASRDVSAGDREQYF. CDR3 bases: TGTGCCAGCAGAGACGTGTCTGCAGGGGATAGGGAGCAGTACTTC.

The chain employs TRBV29-1 and TRBJ1-1; 7 bases align to TRBD1. This CDR3 is 12 amino acids long. Per germline, CDR1 SQVTM and CDR2 ANQGSEA. J gave up 5 bases and V 6 bases, and 6 bases lay outside the gene matches. The chain's CDR3 is CSVRQGETEAFF. The CDR3 DNA follows: TGCAGCGTGAGACAGGGTGAAACTGAAGCTTTCTTT.